These 27 T cell receptor beta chains originate from one sample sequenced in a study of blood T cell repertoires in COVID-19 (dated by TCRdb to 2020 to 2022). Receptors were amplified or captured by the immunoSEQ multiplex PCR assay. TCRdb re-hosts the immuneACCESS table, in-frame sequences only. Its copies lack some clones; in the studies checked, an unresolved V gene accounts for under half of them, and the cause for the rest is not known. Recorded for this sample are approximately 300,000 clones; around 87% of them occurred a single time. The ten largest clones represent about 1% of the sample. The sequenced sample consisted of peripheral blood. Receptors were obtained from a woman in her 40s with COVID-19, enrolled during active disease.

CDR3 amino acids: CASISSRGQRFF. The CDR3 DNA sequence: TGTGCCAGCATTTCCTCCCGGGGACAACGTTTCTTT. V gene TRBV6-5 combines with J gene TRBJ1-1; weak D call: TRBD1 (6 bases). Trimming took off 7 bases at V and 13 bases at J, with 19 bases between the two ends. The germline CDR1 and CDR2 sequences are MNHEY and SVGAGI. The CDR3 has 12 residues.

The V and J genes are TRBV28 and TRBJ1-2; D is uncertain. CDR1 is MDHEN, CDR2 SYDVKM, per germline. CDR3 length: 16 residues. V lost 1 base to trimming and J lost 6 bases, with 18 bases between them. As DNA, the CDR3 is TGTGCCAGCAGTTTATTTCCCCCGGATCGACGGGATGGCTACACCTTC. As protein: CASSLFPPDRRDGYTF.

V is TRBV28 and J is TRBJ1-1; D might be TRBD1 (5 bases). Germline V lookup: CDR1 MDHEN, CDR2 SYDVKM. V was pared by 4 bases and J by 5 bases, with 14 bases between. The CDR3 runs 14 residues. The CDR3 spells CASSSQGLETEAFF. The CDR3 coding sequence is TGTGCCAGCAGTTCTCAGGGACTAGAGACTGAAGCTTTCTTT.

The chain links TRBV6-5 to TRBJ1-2, with D possibly being TRBD1 (5 bases). The germline V and J ends were trimmed by 7 bases and 6 bases, with 12 bases remaining between them. Looked up from germline, CDR1 is MNHEY and CDR2 is SVGAGI. The CDR3 is made up of 12 amino acids. The CDR3: CASTHLRDGYTF. For the CDR3, the DNA is TGTGCCAGCACTCACCTCAGGGATGGCTACACCTTC.

This rearrangement joins TRBV19 to TRBJ2-1, with 13 bases lining up with TRBD2. CDR1 and CDR2 (germline): LNHDA, SQIVND (reference sequence). The length of the CDR3 is 13 residues. J was trimmed by 15 bases and V by 4 bases; bases with no gene match: 6. The CDR3 loop is CASSTRTSGSTFF. CDR3 nucleotides: TGTGCCAGTAGTACCAGGACTAGCGGGAGCACGTTCTTC.

The chain employs TRBV9 and TRBJ1-3, with 8 bases matching TRBD1. CDR1 is SGDLS and CDR2 is YYNGEE in the germline V gene. The CDR3 covers 14 residues. Losses at the gene ends were 7 bases for V and 4 bases for J; bases not matched to a gene: 7. In nucleotides, the CDR3 is TGTGCCAGCGAATCAGGGGGCACAGGAAACACCATATATTTT. Its translation: CASESGGTGNTIYF.

V is TRBV13 and J is TRBJ2-1; 9 bases are shared with TRBD2. V was clipped by 4 bases and J by 8 bases; unmatched bases: 6. Germline V gene data show CDR1 as PRHDT and CDR2 as FYEKMQ (reference sequence). The CDR3 length is 14 residues. The CDR3 here is CASSSGLARYEQFF. CDR3 in DNA: TGTGCCAGCAGCTCAGGACTAGCGCGGTATGAGCAGTTCTTC.

The chain employs TRBV27 and TRBJ2-7; the D is unclear. There are 16 residues in the CDR3. Germline V CDR1 and CDR2: MNHEY, SMNVEV (reference sequence). V dropped 8 bases and J dropped 1 base, with 21 bases sitting between them. CDR3 bases: TGTGCCAGCTATCTTCCCGCCCCCAGGAAATCCTACGAGCAGTACTTC. Protein sequence: CASYLPAPRKSYEQYF.

The V and J genes are TRBV19 and TRBJ2-3; D unresolved. Trimming shortened V by 1 base and J by 0 bases, and 8 bases separated the two germline ends. Germline values: CDR1 LNHDA, CDR2 SQIVND (reference sequence). The CDR3 sequence is 15 residues long. CDR3 loop: CASSIGDISTDTQYF. In DNA form, the CDR3 reads TGTGCCAGTAGTATAGGTGACATTAGCACAGATACGCAGTATTTT.

This clone was recorded once. The chain has TRBV5-8 and TRBJ2-1; unclear D gene. Deletions cut 4 bases from V and 6 bases from J, with 17 bases between. This CDR3 spans 15 amino acids. Germline CDR1 reads SGHTS; CDR2 reads YDEGEE. The DNA for the CDR3 is TGTGCCAGCAGCCTCTATGGGCGCTCTGGCAATGAGCAGTTCTTC. Translating gives CASSLYGRSGNEQFF.

The J gene is TRBJ1-2, the V gene TRBV6-6; D is perhaps TRBD1 (5 bases). CDR1 is MNHNY, CDR2 SVGAGI, per germline (reference sequence). This CDR3 is built from 13 residues. Trimming cost V 2 bases and J 4 bases, with 8 bases left between them. CDR3 DNA: TGTGCCAGCAGTTACGACAGTACCTATGGCTACACCTTC. Its translation is CASSYDSTYGYTF.

The rearrangement links TRBV9 to TRBJ1-2; 8 bases align to TRBD1. The CDR3 runs 17 residues. Germline lookup yields CDR1 SGDLS and CDR2 YYNGEE. Unmatched junction bases numbered 9, after V lost 0 bases and J lost 2 bases. The CDR3 nucleotides are TGTGCCAGCAGCGTAGGAACAGGGGGACCGCTAAACTATGGCTACACCTTC. Amino acids: CASSVGTGGPLNYGYTF.

This chain connects TRBV6-5 to TRBJ2-7; 12 bases align to TRBD1. This CDR3 has 15 amino acids. Germline values: CDR1 MNHEY, CDR2 SVGAGI. Trimming at V came to 6 bases and at J to 9 bases, leaving 12 bases not matched to a gene. CDR3 sequence (DNA): TGTGCCAGCAGCCGACCGGGACAGGGGGCGTCCGGGCAGTACTTC. Protein product: CASSRPGQGASGQYF.

The rearrangement uses TRBV5-1 and TRBJ1-6; D is uncertain. Germline V CDR1 and CDR2: SGHRS, YFSETQ. V gave up 0 bases and J gave up 11 bases, with 6 bases separating them. The CDR3 is made up of 12 amino acids. CDR3 sequence reads: CASSLGGAPLHF. CDR3 nucleotide sequence: TGCGCCAGCAGCTTGGGCGGTGCACCCCTCCACTTT.

The count of this clone is one. The chain combines TRBV5-1 with TRBJ2-3; D might be TRBD2 (5 bases). V lost 0 bases and J lost 0, with 11 bases in between. The CDR3 loop spans 16 amino acids. CDR1 SGHRS and CDR2 YFSETQ come from the germline V gene. Written as DNA, the CDR3 is TGCGCCAGCAGCTTGGAATCGACTACTAGCACAGATACGCAGTATTTT. Protein sequence: CASSLESTTSTDTQYF.

The chain joins TRBV7-3 to TRBJ1-5; TRBD1 matches at 11 bases. The germline gives CDR1 SGHTA, CDR2 FQGTGA. The CDR3 has 16 residues. J was trimmed by 7 bases and V by 2 bases; bases with no gene match: 7. CDR3 DNA sequence: TGTGCCAGCAGCTTAGCGTGGGACAGGGGGGACCAGCCCCAGCATTTT. It encodes CASSLAWDRGDQPQHF. Drawing the rest from reference TRBV7-3 and TRBJ1-5, the complete variable domain is GAGVSQTPSNKVTEKGKYVELRCDPISGHTALYWYRQSLGQGPEFLIYFQGTGAADDSGLPNDRFFAVRPEGSVSTLKIQRTERGDSAVYLCASSLAWDRGDQPQHFGDGTRLSIL.

The chain recombines TRBV2 with TRBJ1-6, with unresolved D. CDR3 size: 15 residues. Germline V CDR1 and CDR2: SNHLY, FYNNEI. V shed 2 bases and J shed 2 bases, with 7 bases lying between them. The CDR3 protein is CASSELGPYNSPLHF. The DNA of the CDR3 is TGTGCCAGCAGTGAACTGGGCCCCTATAATTCACCCCTCCACTTT.

V usage is TRBV19 and J usage is TRBJ1-1; TRBD1 matches 9 bases. V dropped 1 base and J dropped 8; count of bases not matched to a gene: 14. The CDR3 has 17 residues. Germline V gene data show CDR1 as LNHDA and CDR2 as SQIVND (reference sequence). The CDR3 region has the DNA TGTGCCAGTAGTATAGCCGGGACAGGGCGCGTAAGGGGGGAAGCTTTCTTT. It translates to CASSIAGTGRVRGEAFF.

The V gene is TRBV6-2 or TRBV6-3, the J gene TRBJ2-3; 8 bases line up with TRBD2. The CDR3 is made up of 15 amino acids. In germline, CDR1 is MNHEY, CDR2 SVGEGT. With 2 bases clipped from V and 1 base from J, the junction kept 2 bases outside the gene matches. CDR3 in amino acids: CASSYGRGGTDTQYF. The CDR3 bases are TGTGCCAGCAGTTACGGGCGGGGGGGCACAGATACGCAGTATTTT.

This chain connects TRBV4-3 to TRBJ1-5; D uncertain. The CDR3 contains 15 residues. CDR1 is LGHNA and CDR2 is YSLEER in the germline V gene. Trimming shortened V by 0 bases and J by 2 bases, and 8 bases separated the two germline ends. The CDR3 DNA is TGCGCCAGCAGCCAAGATCCCGGGGGCAATCAGCCCCAGCATTTT. Amino acids: CASSQDPGGNQPQHF.

Written as DNA, the CDR3 is TGTGCCAGCAGTTCCTTGGGGGGCACCGGGGAGCTGTTTTTT. It specifies CASSSLGGTGELFF. The J gene is TRBJ2-2, the V gene TRBV27, with D perhaps matching TRBD2 (6 bases). There are 14 residues in the CDR3. Looked up from germline, CDR1 is MNHEY and CDR2 is SMNVEV (reference sequence). Trimming removed 4 bases from V and 4 bases from J, with 10 bases in between.

The chain links TRBV19 to TRBJ2-2, with 8 nucleotides matching TRBD1. Germline assignment: CDR1 LNHDA and CDR2 SQIVND (reference sequence). The CDR3 spans 15 residues. V was clipped by 7 bases and J by 1 base; unmatched bases: 5. The DNA of the CDR3 is TGTGCCAGTACCCGGGGGACAGGGAACACCGGGGAGCTGTTTTTT. Translation: CASTRGTGNTGELFF.

The gene calls are TRBV24-1 and TRBJ1-6; no firm D call. Trimming took off 8 bases at V and 5 bases at J, with 15 bases between the two ends. The CDR3 runs to 15 residues. CDR1 is KGHDR, CDR2 SFDVKD, per germline. CDR3 residues: CATIPREGHNSPLHF. The CDR3 coding sequence is TGTGCCACCATCCCCCGGGAAGGACATAATTCACCCCTCCACTTT.

DNA of the CDR3: TGTGCCAGCAGGTCACAGGGACCCGAAGCTTTCTTT. Its protein is CASRSQGPEAFF. The V gene is TRBV6-5, the J gene TRBJ1-1; possible D gene TRBD1, 6 bases. The CDR3 spans 12 residues. The germline V gene encodes CDR1 MNHEY and CDR2 SVGAGI. Trimming stripped 6 bases from V and 8 bases from J, with 13 bases between.

J is TRBJ2-7 and V is TRBV6-5; maybe TRBD1 (6 bases). Germline V gene sequence: CDR1 MNHEY, CDR2 SVGAGI. The CDR3 contains 15 residues. Trimming left V 0 bases short and J 2 bases short, with 11 bases between. CDR3 loop: CASSYSLDSAYEQYF. The CDR3 DNA reads TGTGCCAGCAGTTACTCTTTGGACAGTGCCTACGAGCAGTACTTC.

The chain recombines TRBV3-1 (or the pseudogene TRBV3-2) with TRBJ1-6, with D possibly being TRBD1 (5 bases). Trimming removed 3 bases from V and 8 bases from J, with 11 bases in between. Germline V gives CDR1 LGHDT, CDR2 YNNKEL (reference sequence). This CDR3 has 14 residues. The CDR3 sequence is CASSQDIGDSPLHF. CDR3 coding DNA: TGTGCCAGCAGCCAGGACATAGGTGATTCACCCCTCCACTTT.

The gene calls are TRBV6-5 and TRBJ2-3, with D unresolved. Germline V gene sequence: CDR1 MNHEY, CDR2 SVGAGI. Trimming took 7 bases from V and 2 from J, leaving 7 bases between them. CDR3 length equals 12 residues. CDR3 DNA: TGTGCCAGCACTTTAATCACAGATACGCAGTATTTT. This gives the protein CASTLITDTQYF.